This T cell receptor beta chain originates from a study of T-cell reconstitution after alpha-beta-depleted transplantation in children. The CDR3 extends over 15 amino acids. The germline CDR1 and CDR2 sequences are MDHEN and SYDVKM. Trimming cost V 3 bases and J 0 bases, with 9 bases left between them. This clonotype was detected many times. Unique molecular identifiers were built into the TCRbeta library. Each CDR3 protein gets one entry after TCRdb re-called the PCR reads with MiXCR. The sample shows about 980,000 distinct CDR3 sequences, around 30% of them seen only once. J is TRBJ1-3 and V is TRBV28; D unclear. This clonotype originated in a boy under three years old who had a stem cell transplant for SCID, so the T cells may come from the graft donor. The material sequenced was PBMCs, mostly from graft donor cells, taken 360 days after TCRalphabeta/CD19-depleted stem cell transplant. The CDR3 DNA follows: TGTGCCAGCAGTTTTTCTGTTTTCTCTGGAAACACCATATATTTT. It specifies CASSFSVFSGNTIYF.